These 12 T cell receptor beta chains originate from one sample sequenced in a study of regulatory and conventional T cells in RAG deficiency. Sequencing used immunoSEQ multiplex PCR; TCRdb keeps in-frame clones, though not all of them. The sample contains 30,000 to 40,000 clones, 70% to 80% of which appear only once. Blood CD4+ CD25-low CD127-high conventional T cells supplied the genomic DNA template. These data also formed part of another study, on regulatory T cells. That investigation notes: Primers: 52 TRBV forward and 13 TRBJ reverse.

Sequencing was carried out using CD4+ effector T cells sorted from blood. The receptors were sampled from a human donor in good health.

The chain has TRBV28 and TRBJ2-3, with 11 bases lining up with TRBD2. V was pared by 6 bases and J by 1 base, with 9 bases of the junction left unmatched. The CDR3 consists of 17 residues. Per germline, CDR1 MDHEN and CDR2 SYDVKM. In DNA form, the CDR3 reads TGTGCCAGCAGAATTAGCGGGGGGGCGTTTGGCACAGATACGCAGTATTTT. This gives the protein CASRISGGAFGTDTQYF.

The V and J genes are TRBV2 and TRBJ2-5; D is unresolved. There are 10 residues in the CDR3. The V and J ends lost 6 bases and 9 bases respectively, with 8 bases between them. From germline, CDR1 is SNHLY and CDR2 FYNNEI. CDR3 in amino acids: CASSIRSQYF. Here the CDR3 DNA reads TGTGCCAGCAGCATCCGATCCCAGTACTTC.

This clone was observed once. The chain recombines TRBV2 with TRBJ1-5, with 7 bases aligning to TRBD1. The CDR3 is 14 amino acids. The J segment lost 5 bases and the V segment lost 5 bases, leaving 6 bases of the junction unmatched. Germline V gene data show CDR1 as SNHLY and CDR2 as FYNNEI. CDR3 protein: CASSKQGRDQPQHF. CDR3 sequence (DNA): TGTGCCAGCAGTAAACAGGGGAGGGATCAGCCCCAGCATTTT.

This clone was picked up one time. The chain combines TRBV2 with TRBJ2-3, with 8 nucleotides matching TRBD2. CDR1 is SNHLY, CDR2 FYNNEI, per germline. V shed 1 base and J 14 bases; nucleotides not matched to a gene: 8. This CDR3 spans 13 amino acids. The CDR3 region has the DNA TGTGCCAGCAGTGAAGAAGGTAGCGGGGAGGTGTATTTT. Residues: CASSEEGSGEVYF.

The gene calls are TRBV2 and TRBJ1-2; D perhaps matches TRBD1 (5 bases). V gave up 3 bases and J gave up 7 bases, with 9 bases separating them. From germline, CDR1 is SNHLY and CDR2 FYNNEI. There are 12 residues in the CDR3. In DNA, the CDR3 is TGTGCCAGCAGTGACAGGGTTCTTGGCTACACCTTC. It encodes CASSDRVLGYTF.

The chain uses TRBV7-9 and TRBJ2-5; 9 bases are a match to TRBD2. J gave up 4 bases and V 6 bases, and 0 bases lay outside the gene matches. CDR1 and CDR2 from the germline V gene are SEHNR and FQNEAQ (reference sequence). The CDR3 contains 12 residues. This CDR3 reads CASRAGGETQYF. CDR3 coding DNA: TGTGCCAGCAGAGCGGGGGGAGAGACCCAGTACTTC.

This clone occurred once. The rearrangement links TRBV18 to TRBJ2-3; 7 bases fit TRBD1. Per the germline V gene, CDR1 is KGHSH and CDR2 is LQKENI. Losses at the gene ends were 0 bases for V and 3 bases for J; bases not matched to a gene: 3. This CDR3 contains 15 residues. The CDR3 nucleotides read TGTGCCAGCTCACCACCGGGACAGAGAACAGATACGCAGTATTTT. Its protein is CASSPPGQRTDTQYF.

The J gene is TRBJ1-2, the V gene TRBV5-6; no reliable D call. The CDR3 runs to 13 residues. Trimming pared 3 bases from V and 7 bases from J, leaving 13 bases between. CDR1 and CDR2 (germline): SGHDT, YYEEEE. The CDR3, as DNA: TGTGCCAGCAGCTCCCAGTGGGTTCCTGGCTACACCTTC. As protein: CASSSQWVPGYTF.

This clone was counted between two and nine times. This rearrangement joins TRBV11-2 to TRBJ2-7; D is ambiguous. Germline lookup yields CDR1 SGHAT and CDR2 FQNNGV. The length of the CDR3 is 11 residues. V lost 4 bases and J lost 3, with 4 bases in between. CDR3 residues: CASSSGYEQYF. For the CDR3, the DNA is TGTGCCAGCAGCTCCGGCTACGAGCAGTACTTC.

V gene TRBV9 combines with J gene TRBJ1-2, with a tentative D call TRBD1 (5 bases). Germline V gives CDR1 SGDLS, CDR2 YYNGEE. The CDR3 length is 14 residues. V lost 5 bases, J lost 7 bases, and 18 bases lay in between. The CDR3 bases are TGTGCCAGCAGGGCGGACACAAAAGTGGGTGGCTACACCTTC. It translates to CASRADTKVGGYTF.

This rearrangement joins TRBV6-1 to TRBJ2-5; D call uncertain. Germline V gene data show CDR1 as MNHNS and CDR2 as SASEGT. The CDR3 extends over 14 amino acids. V was cut by 7 bases and J by 3 bases, with 15 bases left in between. The CDR3 loop is CASNEPWSEETQYF. CDR3 nucleotides: TGTGCCAGCAACGAGCCGTGGTCCGAAGAGACCCAGTACTTC.

The chain uses TRBV6-1 and TRBJ2-2; no reliable D call. V was pared by 4 bases and J by 1 base, with 4 bases between. This CDR3 region has 13 residues. From germline, CDR1 is MNHNS and CDR2 SASEGT. The CDR3 DNA reads TGTGCCAGCAGTGTACAGAACACCGGGGAGCTGTTTTTT. Its protein is CASSVQNTGELFF.